What follows are 3 T cell receptor beta chains derived from one specimen sequenced in a study of T cells in women clearing cervical HPV infection. The repertoire was sequenced with immunoSEQ multiplex PCR; TCRdb's copy has only in-frame clones and lacks some. The table lists tens of thousands of clones. The source material was blood buffy coat. These receptors came from a woman between 18 and 69 years old with a cervical HPV16 infection that either progressed to CIN3+ or cleared (not recorded which).

The covered CDR3 bases are TGTGCCAGCAGTTTGGAACAGTTCTACGAG. It specifies CASSLEQFYE. The full CDR3 is CASSLEQFYEQYF. The chain links TRBV12-3 or TRBV12-4 to TRBJ2-7; D gene uncertain. Read sequence stops 3 residues before the CDR3 end, and the germline J gene provides the missing end. This CDR3 spans 13 amino acids. V was cut by 3 bases and J by 3 bases, with 9 bases left in between.

Concerning this clone itself: The read falls 3 residues short of the CDR3 end, and the missing part is taken from the germline J gene. The chain couples TRBV7-6 to TRBJ1-2; perhaps TRBD1 as D (6 bases). This CDR3 comprises 16 residues. Per germline, CDR1 SGHVS and CDR2 FNYEAQ. V shed 5 bases and J shed 0 bases, with 16 bases lying between them. The CDR3 loop reads CASSPQDSQSNYGYTF. CDR3 DNA, as far as it was read: TGTGCCAGCAGCCCCCAGGACAGCCAGTCTAACTATGGC.

For this clone: The read terminates 3 residues ahead of where the CDR3 ends, so the germline J gene completes it. The J gene is TRBJ2-3, the V gene TRBV5-4; TRBD2 agrees at 9 bases. The CDR3 sequence is 15 residues long. The V gene end was trimmed by 2 bases and the J gene end by 5 bases; junction bases not matched to a gene: 6. Germline assignment: CDR1 SGHNT and CDR2 YYREEE (reference sequence). The CDR3 region is CASSFRAGGGDTQYF. The CDR3 bases that were read are TGTGCCAGCAGCTTTAGGGCGGGGGGGGGAGATACG. Drawing the rest from reference TRBV5-4 and TRBJ2-3, the complete variable domain is ETGVTQSPTHLIKTRGQQVTLRCSSQSGHNTVSWYQQALGQGPQFIFQYYREEENGRGNFPPRFSGLQFPNYSSELNVNALELDDSALYLCASSFRAGGGDTQYFGPGTRLTVL.